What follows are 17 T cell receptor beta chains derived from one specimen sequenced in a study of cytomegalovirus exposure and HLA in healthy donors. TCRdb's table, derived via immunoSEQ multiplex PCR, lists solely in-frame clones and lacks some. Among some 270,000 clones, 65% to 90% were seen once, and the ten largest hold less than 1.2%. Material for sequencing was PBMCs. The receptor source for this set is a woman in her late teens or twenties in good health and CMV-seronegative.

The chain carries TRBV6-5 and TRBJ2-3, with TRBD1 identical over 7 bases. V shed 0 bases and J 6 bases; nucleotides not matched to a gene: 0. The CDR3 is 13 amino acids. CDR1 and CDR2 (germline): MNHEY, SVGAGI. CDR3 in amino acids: CASSYSDRDTQYF. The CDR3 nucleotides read TGTGCCAGCAGTTACTCGGACAGGGATACGCAGTATTTT.

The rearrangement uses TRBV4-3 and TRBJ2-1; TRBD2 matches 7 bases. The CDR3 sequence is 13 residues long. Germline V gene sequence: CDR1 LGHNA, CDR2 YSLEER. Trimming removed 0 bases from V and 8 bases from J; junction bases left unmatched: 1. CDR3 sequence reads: CASSQDRGDEQFF. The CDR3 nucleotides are TGCGCCAGCAGCCAAGATCGGGGGGATGAGCAGTTCTTC.

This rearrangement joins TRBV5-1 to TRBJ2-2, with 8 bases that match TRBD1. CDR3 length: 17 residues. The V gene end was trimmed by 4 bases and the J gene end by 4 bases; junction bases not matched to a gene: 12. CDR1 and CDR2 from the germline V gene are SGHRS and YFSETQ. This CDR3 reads CASSEAAGGRGTGELFF. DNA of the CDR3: TGCGCCAGCAGCGAAGCGGCAGGGGGCCGAGGCACCGGGGAGCTGTTTTTT.

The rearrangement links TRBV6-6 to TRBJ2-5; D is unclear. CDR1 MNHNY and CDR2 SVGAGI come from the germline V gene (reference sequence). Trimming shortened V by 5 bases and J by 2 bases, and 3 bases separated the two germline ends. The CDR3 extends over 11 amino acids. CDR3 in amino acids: CASSLQETQYF. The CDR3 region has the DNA TGTGCCAGCAGTCTACAAGAGACCCAGTACTTC.

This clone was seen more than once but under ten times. The CDR3 protein is CASSSNRGHGYTF. For the CDR3, the DNA is TGCGCCAGCAGCTCCAACAGGGGACATGGCTACACCTTC. V usage is TRBV5-1 and J usage is TRBJ1-2; 7 bases fit TRBD1. This CDR3 contains 13 residues. Germline V gives CDR1 SGHRS, CDR2 YFSETQ. The trim removed 3 bases at V and 6 bases at J, leaving 5 bases unmatched.

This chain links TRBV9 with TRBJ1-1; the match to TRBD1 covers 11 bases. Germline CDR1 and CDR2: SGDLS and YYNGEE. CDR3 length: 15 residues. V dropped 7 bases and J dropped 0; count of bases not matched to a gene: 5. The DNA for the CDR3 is TGTGCCAGCGGCAGGGACAGGGGGATGAACACTGAAGCTTTCTTT. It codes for CASGRDRGMNTEAFF.

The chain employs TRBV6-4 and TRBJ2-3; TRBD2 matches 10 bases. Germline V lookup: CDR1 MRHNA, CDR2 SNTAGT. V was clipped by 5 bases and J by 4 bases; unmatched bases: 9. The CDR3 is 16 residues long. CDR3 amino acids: CASSPLGAGGADTQYF. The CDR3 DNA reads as TGTGCCAGCAGTCCCCTCGGAGCGGGAGGGGCAGATACGCAGTATTTT.

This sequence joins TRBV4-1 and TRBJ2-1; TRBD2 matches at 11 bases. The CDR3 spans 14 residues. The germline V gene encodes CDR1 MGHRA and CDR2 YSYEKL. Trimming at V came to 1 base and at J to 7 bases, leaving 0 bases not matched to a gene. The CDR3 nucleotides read TGCGCCAGCAGCCAAGGACTAGCGGGAAATGAGCAGTTCTTC. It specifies CASSQGLAGNEQFF.

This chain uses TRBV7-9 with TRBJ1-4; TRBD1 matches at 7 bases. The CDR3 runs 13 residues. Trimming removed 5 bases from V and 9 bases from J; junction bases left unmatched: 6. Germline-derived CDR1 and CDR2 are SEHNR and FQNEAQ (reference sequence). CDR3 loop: CASSNTGAQKLFF. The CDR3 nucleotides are TGTGCCAGCAGCAACACAGGGGCTCAAAAACTGTTTTTT.

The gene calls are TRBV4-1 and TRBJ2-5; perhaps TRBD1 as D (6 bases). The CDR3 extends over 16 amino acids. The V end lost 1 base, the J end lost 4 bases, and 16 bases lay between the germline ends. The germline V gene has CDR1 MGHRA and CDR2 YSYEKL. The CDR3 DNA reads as TGCGCCAGCAGCCAAGTAGGGATCAGGGGTGGAGAGACCCAGTACTTC. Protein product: CASSQVGIRGGETQYF.

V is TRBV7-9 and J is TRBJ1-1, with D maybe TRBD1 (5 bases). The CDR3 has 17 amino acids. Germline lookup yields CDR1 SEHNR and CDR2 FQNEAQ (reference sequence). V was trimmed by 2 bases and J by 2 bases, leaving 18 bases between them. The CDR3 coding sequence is TGTGCCAGCAGCTTATTTCCGGCGACAGAACTTAACACTGAAGCTTTCTTT. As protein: CASSLFPATELNTEAFF.

CDR3 residues: CASRFGDEQYF. The CDR3 bases are TGTGCCAGCAGGTTCGGGGACGAGCAGTACTTC. The chain has TRBV5-6 and TRBJ2-7, with D perhaps TRBD2 (5 bases). CDR1 SGHDT and CDR2 YYEEEE come from the germline V gene. The CDR3 sequence is 11 residues long. The V end lost 5 bases, the J end lost 5 bases, and 8 bases lay between the germline ends.

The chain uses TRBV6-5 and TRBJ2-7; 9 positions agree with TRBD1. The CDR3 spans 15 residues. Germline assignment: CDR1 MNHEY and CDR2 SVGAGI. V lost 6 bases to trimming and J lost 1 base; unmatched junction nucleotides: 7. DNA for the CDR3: TGTGCCAGCAGCTTCTCCGGGACAGGGTCCTACGAGCAGTACTTC. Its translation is CASSFSGTGSYEQYF.

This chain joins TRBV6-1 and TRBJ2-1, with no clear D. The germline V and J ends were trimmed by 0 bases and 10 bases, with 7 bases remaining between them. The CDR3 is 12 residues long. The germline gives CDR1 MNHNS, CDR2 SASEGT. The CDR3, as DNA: TGTGCCAGCAGTGAAGCCCTGCGGGAGCAGTTCTTC. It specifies CASSEALREQFF.

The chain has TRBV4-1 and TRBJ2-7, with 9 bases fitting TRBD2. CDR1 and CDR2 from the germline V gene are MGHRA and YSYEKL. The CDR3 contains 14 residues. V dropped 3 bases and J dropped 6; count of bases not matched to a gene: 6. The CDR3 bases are TGCGCCAGCAGCCACCGACTAGCGGAGCGCGAGCAGTACTTC. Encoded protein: CASSHRLAEREQYF.

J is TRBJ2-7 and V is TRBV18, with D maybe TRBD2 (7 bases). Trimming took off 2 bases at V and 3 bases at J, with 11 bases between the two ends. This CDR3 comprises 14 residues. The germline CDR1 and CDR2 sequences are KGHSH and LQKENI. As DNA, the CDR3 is TGTGCCAGCTCACCATGGGGGGGCGACTACGAGCAGTACTTC. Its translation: CASSPWGGDYEQYF.

The CDR3 sequence: CASSLGTGSSYEQYF. The CDR3 nucleotides are TGTGCCAGCAGCTTGGGGACAGGTAGCTCCTACGAGCAGTACTTC. The V and J genes are TRBV13 and TRBJ2-7; 8 bases are a match to TRBD1. Germline CDR1 and CDR2: PRHDT and FYEKMQ (reference sequence). The CDR3 runs to 15 residues. The trim removed 3 bases at V and 0 bases at J, leaving 4 bases unmatched.